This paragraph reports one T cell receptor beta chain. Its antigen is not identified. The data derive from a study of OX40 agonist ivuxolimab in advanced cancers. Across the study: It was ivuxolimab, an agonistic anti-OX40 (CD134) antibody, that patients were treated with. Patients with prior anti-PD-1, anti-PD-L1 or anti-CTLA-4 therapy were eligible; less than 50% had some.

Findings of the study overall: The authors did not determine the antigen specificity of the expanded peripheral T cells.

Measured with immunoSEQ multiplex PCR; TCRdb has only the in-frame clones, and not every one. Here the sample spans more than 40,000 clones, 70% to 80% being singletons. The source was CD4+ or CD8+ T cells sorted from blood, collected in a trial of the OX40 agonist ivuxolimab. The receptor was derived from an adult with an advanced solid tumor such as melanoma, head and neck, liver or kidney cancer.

CDR3 in amino acids: CASTPDGVVTEAFF. The CDR3 region has the DNA TGCGCCAGCACTCCGGACGGGGTGGTCACTGAAGCTTTCTTT. This chain joins TRBV5-1 and TRBJ1-1; no definite D call. The length of the CDR3 is 14 residues. In germline, CDR1 is SGHRS, CDR2 YFSETQ. V dropped 6 bases and J dropped 4 bases, with 16 bases sitting between them.